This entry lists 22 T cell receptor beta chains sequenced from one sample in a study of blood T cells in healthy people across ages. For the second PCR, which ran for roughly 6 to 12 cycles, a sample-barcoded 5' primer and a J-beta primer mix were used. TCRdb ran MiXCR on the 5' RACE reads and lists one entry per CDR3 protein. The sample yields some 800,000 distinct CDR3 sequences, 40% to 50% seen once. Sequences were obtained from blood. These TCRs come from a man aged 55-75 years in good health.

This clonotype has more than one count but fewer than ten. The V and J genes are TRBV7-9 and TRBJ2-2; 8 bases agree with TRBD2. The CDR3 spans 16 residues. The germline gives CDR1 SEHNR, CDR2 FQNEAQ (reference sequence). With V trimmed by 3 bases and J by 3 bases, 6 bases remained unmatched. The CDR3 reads CASSFPDGRDTGELFF. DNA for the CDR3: TGTGCCAGCAGCTTCCCGGACGGGAGGGACACCGGGGAGCTGTTTTTT.

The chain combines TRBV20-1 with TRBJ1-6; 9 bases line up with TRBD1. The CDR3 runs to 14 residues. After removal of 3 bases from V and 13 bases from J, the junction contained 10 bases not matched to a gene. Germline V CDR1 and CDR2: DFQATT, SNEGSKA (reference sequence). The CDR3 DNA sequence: TGCAGTGCTAGGGGGACAGGGACTTACCACCCCCTCCACTTT. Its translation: CSARGTGTYHPLHF.

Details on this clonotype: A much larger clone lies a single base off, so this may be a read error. The CDR3 nucleotides read TGTGCCAGCAGTGACCCAGGACAGCCTAGCACAGATACGCAGTATTTT. Encoded protein: CASSDPGQPSTDTQYF. The V gene is TRBV6-4, the J gene TRBJ2-3; D may be TRBD1 (6 bases). Trimming removed 2 bases from V and 0 bases from J, with 12 bases in between. This CDR3 is 16 amino acids long. Germline CDR1 is MRHNA and CDR2 is SNTAGT.

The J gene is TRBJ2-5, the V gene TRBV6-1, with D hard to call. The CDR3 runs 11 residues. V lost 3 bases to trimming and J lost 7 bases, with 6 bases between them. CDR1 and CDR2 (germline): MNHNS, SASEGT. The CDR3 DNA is TGTGCCAGCAGTGATAGGAGGACCCAGTACTTC. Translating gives CASSDRRTQYF.

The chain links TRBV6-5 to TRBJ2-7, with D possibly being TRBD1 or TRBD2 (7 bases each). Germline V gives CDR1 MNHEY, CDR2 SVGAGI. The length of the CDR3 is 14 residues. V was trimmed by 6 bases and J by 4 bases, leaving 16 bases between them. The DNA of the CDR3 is TGTGCCAGCAGCAAGACAGGGACTAATTACGAGCAGTACTTC. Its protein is CASSKTGTNYEQYF.

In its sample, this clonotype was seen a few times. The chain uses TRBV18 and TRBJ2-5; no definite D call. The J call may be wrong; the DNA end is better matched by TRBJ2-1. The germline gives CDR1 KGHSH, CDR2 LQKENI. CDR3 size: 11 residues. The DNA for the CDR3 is TGTGCCAGCTCACTGCAAGAGACCCAGTTCTTC. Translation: CASSLQETQFF.

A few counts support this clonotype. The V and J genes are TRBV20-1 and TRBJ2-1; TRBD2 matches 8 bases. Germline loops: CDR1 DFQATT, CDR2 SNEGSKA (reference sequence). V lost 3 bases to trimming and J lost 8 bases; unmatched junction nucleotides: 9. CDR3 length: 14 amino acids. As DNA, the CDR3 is TGCAGTGCTAGGCCCGGAGGCGGGGGGTATGAGCAGTTCTTC. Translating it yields CSARPGGGGYEQFF.

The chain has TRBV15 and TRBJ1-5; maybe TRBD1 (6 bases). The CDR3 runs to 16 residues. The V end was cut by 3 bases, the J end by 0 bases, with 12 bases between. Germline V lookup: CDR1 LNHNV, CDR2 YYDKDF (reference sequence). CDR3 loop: CATSRDSIYSNQPQHF. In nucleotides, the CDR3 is TGTGCCACCAGCAGGGACAGCATTTATAGCAATCAGCCCCAGCATTTT. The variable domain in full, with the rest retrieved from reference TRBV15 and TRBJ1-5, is DAMVIQNPRYQVTQFGKPVTLSCSQTLNHNVMYWYQQKSSQAPKLLFHYYDKDFNNEADTPDNFQSRRPNTSFCFLDIRSPGLGDTAMYLCATSRDSIYSNQPQHFGDGTRLSIL.

The chain's CDR3 is CATTSGGESHEQFF. CDR3 DNA sequence: TGTGCCACCACTAGCGGGGGGGAGTCACATGAGCAGTTCTTC. This chain connects TRBV15 to TRBJ2-1; 12 bases are a match to TRBD2. V was clipped by 7 bases and J by 8 bases; unmatched bases: 6. From germline, CDR1 is LNHNV and CDR2 YYDKDF (reference sequence). The CDR3 extends over 14 amino acids.

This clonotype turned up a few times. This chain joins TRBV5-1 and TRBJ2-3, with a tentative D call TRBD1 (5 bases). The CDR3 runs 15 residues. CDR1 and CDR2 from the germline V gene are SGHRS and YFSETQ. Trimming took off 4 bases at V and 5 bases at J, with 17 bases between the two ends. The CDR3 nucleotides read TGCGCCAGCAGCGCCGATACTCAGGGTAAAGATACGCAGTATTTT. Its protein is CASSADTQGKDTQYF. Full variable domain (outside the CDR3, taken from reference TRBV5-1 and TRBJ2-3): KAGVTQTPRYLIKTRGQQVTLSCSPISGHRSVSWYQQTPGQGLQFLFEYFSETQRNKGNFPGRFSGRQFSNSRSEMNVSTLELGDSALYLCASSADTQGKDTQYFGPGTRLTVL.

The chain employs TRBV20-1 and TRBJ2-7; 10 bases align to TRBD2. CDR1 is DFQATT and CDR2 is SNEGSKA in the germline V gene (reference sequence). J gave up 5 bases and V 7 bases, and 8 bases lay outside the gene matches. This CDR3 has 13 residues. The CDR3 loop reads CSGQRGGLNEQYF. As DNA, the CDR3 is TGCAGTGGACAGCGGGGGGGCCTTAACGAGCAGTACTTC.

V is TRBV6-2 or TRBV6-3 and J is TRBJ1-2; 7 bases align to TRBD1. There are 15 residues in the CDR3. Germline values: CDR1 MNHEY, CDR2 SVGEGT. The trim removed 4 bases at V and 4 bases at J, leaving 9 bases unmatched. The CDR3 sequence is CASSWGTAEAYGYTF. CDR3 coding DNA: TGTGCCAGCAGTTGGGGGACAGCTGAAGCCTATGGCTACACCTTC.

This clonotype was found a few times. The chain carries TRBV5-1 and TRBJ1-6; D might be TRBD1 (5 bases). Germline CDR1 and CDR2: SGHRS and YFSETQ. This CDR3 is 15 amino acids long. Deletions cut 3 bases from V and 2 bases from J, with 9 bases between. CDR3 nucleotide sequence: TGCGCCAGCAGCTCGGACACCGCCTATAATTCACCCCTCCACTTT. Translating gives CASSSDTAYNSPLHF.

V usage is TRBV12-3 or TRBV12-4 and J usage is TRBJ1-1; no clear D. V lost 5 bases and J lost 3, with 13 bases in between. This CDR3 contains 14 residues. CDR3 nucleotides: TGTGCCAGCAGTGAGGACGCAAGGGACACTGAAGCTTTCTTT. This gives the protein CASSEDARDTEAFF.

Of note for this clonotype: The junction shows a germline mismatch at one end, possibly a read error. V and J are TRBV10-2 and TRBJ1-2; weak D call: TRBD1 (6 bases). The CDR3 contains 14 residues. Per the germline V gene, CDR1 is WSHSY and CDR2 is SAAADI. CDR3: CSSREQGANYGYTF. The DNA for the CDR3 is TGCTCCAGCAGGGAACAGGGAGCTAACTATGGCTACACCTTC.

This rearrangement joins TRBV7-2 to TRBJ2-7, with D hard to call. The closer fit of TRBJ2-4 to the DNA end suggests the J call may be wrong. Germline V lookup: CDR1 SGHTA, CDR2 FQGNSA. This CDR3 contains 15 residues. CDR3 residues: CASSSRGFRFNIQYF. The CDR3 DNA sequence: TGTGCCAGCAGCTCGAGAGGTTTTAGATTTAACATTCAGTACTTC.

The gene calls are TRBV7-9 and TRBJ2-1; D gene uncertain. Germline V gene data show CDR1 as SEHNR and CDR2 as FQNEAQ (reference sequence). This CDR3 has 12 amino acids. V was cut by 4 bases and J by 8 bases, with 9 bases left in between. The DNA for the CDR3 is TGTGCCAGCAGCTCTAGTTACTATGAGCAGTTCTTC. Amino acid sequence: CASSSSYYEQFF.

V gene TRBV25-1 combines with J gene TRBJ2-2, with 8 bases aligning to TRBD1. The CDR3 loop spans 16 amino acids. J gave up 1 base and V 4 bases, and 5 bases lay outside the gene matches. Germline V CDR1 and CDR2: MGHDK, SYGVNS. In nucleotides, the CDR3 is TGTGCCAGCAGTGCAACCGGGACAGGGAACACCGGGGAGCTGTTTTTT. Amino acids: CASSATGTGNTGELFF.

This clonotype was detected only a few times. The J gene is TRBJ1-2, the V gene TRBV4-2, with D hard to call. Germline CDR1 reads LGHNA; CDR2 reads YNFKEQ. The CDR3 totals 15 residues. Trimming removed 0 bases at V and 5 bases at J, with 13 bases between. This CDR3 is CASSQEAGDRYGYTF. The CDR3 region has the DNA TGTGCCAGCAGCCAAGAGGCAGGAGACCGGTATGGCTACACCTTC.

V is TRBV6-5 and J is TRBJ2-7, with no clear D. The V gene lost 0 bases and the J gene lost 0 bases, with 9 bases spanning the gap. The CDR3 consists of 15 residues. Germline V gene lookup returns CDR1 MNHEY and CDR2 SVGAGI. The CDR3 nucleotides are TGTGCCAGCAGTTACTCGAGACACATCTCCTACGAGCAGTACTTC. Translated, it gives CASSYSRHISYEQYF.

The CDR3 loop is CSVGDYFYEQYF. The CDR3, as DNA: TGCAGCGTTGGGGACTACTTCTACGAGCAGTACTTC. The chain recombines TRBV29-1 with TRBJ2-7, with 7 bases matching TRBD2. The V gene end was trimmed by 4 bases and the J gene end by 3 bases; junction bases not matched to a gene: 3. This CDR3 spans 12 amino acids. CDR1 and CDR2 (germline): SQVTM, ANQGSEA.

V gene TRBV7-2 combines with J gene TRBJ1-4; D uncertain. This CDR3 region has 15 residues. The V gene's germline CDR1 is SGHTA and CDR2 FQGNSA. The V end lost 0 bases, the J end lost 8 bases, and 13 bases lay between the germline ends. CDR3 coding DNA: TGTGCCAGCAGCTTAGCGCGCGGGCTTCGCGAAAAACTGTTTTTT. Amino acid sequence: CASSLARGLREKLFF.